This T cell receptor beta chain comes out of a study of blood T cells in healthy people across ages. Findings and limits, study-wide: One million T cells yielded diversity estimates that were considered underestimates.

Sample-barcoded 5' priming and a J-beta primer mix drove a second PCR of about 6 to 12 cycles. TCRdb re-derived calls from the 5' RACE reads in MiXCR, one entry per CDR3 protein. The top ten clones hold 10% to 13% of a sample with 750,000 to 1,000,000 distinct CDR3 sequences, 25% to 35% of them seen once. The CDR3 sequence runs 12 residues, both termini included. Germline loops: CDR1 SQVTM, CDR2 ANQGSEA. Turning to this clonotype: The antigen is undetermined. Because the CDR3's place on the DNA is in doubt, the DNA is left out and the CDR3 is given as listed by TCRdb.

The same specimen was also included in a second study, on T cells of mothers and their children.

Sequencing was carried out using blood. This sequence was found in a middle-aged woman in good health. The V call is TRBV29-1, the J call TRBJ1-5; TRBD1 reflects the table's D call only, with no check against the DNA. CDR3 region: CSVGQGNQPKHF.